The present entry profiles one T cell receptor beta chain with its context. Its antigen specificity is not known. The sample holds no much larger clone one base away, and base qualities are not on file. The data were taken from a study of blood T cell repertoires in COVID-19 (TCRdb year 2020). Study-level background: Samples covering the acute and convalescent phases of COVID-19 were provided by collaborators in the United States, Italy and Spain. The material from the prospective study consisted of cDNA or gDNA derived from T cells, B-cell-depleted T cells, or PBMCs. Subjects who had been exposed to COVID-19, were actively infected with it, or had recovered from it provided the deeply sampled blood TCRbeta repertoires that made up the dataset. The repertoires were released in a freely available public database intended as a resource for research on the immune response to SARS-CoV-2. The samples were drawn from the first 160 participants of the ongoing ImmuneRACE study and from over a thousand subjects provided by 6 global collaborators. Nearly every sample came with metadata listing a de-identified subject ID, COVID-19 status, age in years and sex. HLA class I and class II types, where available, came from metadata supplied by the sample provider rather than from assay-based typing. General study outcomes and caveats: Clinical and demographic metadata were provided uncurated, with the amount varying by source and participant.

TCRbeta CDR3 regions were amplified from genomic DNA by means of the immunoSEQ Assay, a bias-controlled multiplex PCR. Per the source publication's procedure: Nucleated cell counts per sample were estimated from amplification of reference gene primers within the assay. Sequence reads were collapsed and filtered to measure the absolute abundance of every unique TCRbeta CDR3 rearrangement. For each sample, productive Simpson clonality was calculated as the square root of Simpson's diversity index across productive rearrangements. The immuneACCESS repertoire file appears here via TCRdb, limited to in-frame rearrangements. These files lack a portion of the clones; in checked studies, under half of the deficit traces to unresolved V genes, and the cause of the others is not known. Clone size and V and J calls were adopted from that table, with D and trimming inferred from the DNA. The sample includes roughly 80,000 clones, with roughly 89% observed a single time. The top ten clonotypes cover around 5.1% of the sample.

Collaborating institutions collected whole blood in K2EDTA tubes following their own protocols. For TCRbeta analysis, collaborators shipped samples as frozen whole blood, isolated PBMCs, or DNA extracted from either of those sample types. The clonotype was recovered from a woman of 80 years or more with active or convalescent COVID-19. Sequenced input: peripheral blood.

The base sequence is TGTGCCACCAGTGACCAAGACAGAACTGAAGCTTTCTTT. This yields the protein CATSDQDRTEAFF. This chain joins TRBV24-1 to TRBJ1-1, and the D gene may be TRBD1, 5 bases matching. The CDR3 sequence holds 13 residues, the cysteine and phenylalanine included. Only CDR3 DNA is held: 39 bases, read in frame from base 1. V sheds 4 bases and J sheds 5 bases, leaving 10 bases between their ends. The germline V gene provides CDR1 KGHDR and CDR2 SFDVKD.